This T cell receptor beta chain was recorded in a study of a mutant IDH1 vaccine in newly diagnosed glioma. Libraries were prepared by immunoSEQ multiplex PCR; TCRdb keeps only in-frame clonotypes and omits some of them. In the table there are some 57,000 clones, over 60% of which are singletons. Worth noting for this clone: Its specificity is unknown.

Time point reported: week 47, end of study. Every vaccination contained 300 ug of the mutant IDH1 20-mer peptide and was paired with topical imiquimod. The CDR3 consists of 15 residues. Trimming cost V 5 bases and J 7 bases, with 18 bases left between them. Germline V CDR1 and CDR2: SGHTA, FQGNSA. The sequencing used PBMCs, collected from a glioma patient whose treatment included an IDH1 peptide vaccine. The rearrangement links TRBV7-2 to TRBJ1-5; perhaps TRBD1 as D (5 bases). This sequence was found in a woman aged 40 to 50 with glioma. Some clones in this sample may be carry-over from other donors' samples. CDR3 sequence: CASSLRHRGSQPQHF. The DNA of the CDR3 is TGTGCCAGCAGCCTACGACACCGGGGCTCACAGCCCCAGCATTTT.